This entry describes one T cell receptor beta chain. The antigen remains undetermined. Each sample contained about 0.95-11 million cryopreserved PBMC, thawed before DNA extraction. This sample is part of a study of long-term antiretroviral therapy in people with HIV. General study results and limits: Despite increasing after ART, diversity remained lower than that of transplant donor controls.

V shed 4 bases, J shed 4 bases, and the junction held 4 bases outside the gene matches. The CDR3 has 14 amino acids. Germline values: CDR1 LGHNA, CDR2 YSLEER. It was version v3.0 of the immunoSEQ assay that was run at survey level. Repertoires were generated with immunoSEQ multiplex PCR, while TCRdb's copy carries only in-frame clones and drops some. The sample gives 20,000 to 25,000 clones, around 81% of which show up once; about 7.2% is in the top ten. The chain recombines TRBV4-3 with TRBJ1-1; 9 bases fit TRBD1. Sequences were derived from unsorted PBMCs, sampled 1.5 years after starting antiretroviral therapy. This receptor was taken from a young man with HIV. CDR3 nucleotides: TGCGCCAGCAGCCTAGACAGGGGGAGCACTGAAGCTTTCTTT. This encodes CASSLDRGSTEAFF.